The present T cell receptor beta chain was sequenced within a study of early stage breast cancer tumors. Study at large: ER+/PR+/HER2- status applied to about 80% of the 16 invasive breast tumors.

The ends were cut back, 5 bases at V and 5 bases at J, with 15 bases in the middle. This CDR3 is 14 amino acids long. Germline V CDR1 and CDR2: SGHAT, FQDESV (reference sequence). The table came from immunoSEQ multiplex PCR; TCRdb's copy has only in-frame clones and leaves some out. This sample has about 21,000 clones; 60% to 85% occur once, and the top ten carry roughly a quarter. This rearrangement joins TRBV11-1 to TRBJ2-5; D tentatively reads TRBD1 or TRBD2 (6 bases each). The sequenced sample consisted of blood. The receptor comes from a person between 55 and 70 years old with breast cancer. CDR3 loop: CASSPEGGWETQYF. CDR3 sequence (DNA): TGTGCCAGCAGCCCCGAGGGGGGTTGGGAGACCCAGTACTTC.